Below, 24 T cell receptor beta chains from the same sample are listed, as sequenced in a study of T cells in Graves' hyperthyroidism and ophthalmopathy. TCR beta CDR3 regions were amplified from RNA. When the TCR CDR3 underwent first-round RT-PCR, the HTBI primer set was used. TCRdb fed the multiplex PCR reads into MiXCR, producing one record per CDR3 protein. The sample has 200,000 to 250,000 distinct CDR3 sequences, 17% seen once. The source material was blood. These TCRs come from a man aged 50-60 years with Graves' hyperthyroidism.

The chain carries TRBV20-1 and TRBJ2-1; maybe TRBD1 (7 bases). CDR3 length: 15 residues. Trimming shortened V by 3 bases and J by 3 bases, and 15 bases separated the two germline ends. CDR1 and CDR2 from the germline V gene are DFQATT and SNEGSKA (reference sequence). For the CDR3, the DNA is TGCAGTGCTAGCCAGGGGGGAGGATTCTACAATGAGCAGTTCTTC. Translation: CSASQGGGFYNEQFF.

This clonotype has ten or more counts. This chain links TRBV28 with TRBJ2-3; D remains unclear. The CDR3 totals 16 residues. V lost 3 bases and J lost 4, with 17 bases in between. The V gene's germline CDR1 is MDHEN and CDR2 SYDVKM. CDR3 in amino acids: CASSFVSGGSSDTQYF. In DNA form, the CDR3 reads TGTGCCAGCAGTTTCGTTTCTGGTGGAAGCTCAGATACGCAGTATTTT. The variable domain in full, completed from reference TRBV28 and TRBJ2-3, reads DVKVTQSSRYLVKRTGEKVFLECVQDMDHENMFWYRQDPGLGLRLIYFSYDVKMKEKGDIPEGYSVSREKKERFSLILESASTNQTSMYLCASSFVSGGSSDTQYFGPGTRLTVL.

Ten or more counts support this clonotype. The rearrangement links TRBV28 to TRBJ2-2; 7 positions match TRBD1. The CDR3 has 15 residues. The V segment lost 5 bases and the J segment 7 bases; nucleotides outside the gene matches: 10. Germline CDR1 and CDR2: MDHEN and SYDVKM. This chain's CDR3 is CASSPYRGMGGELFF. The CDR3 bases are TGTGCCAGCAGTCCCTACAGGGGAATGGGCGGGGAGCTGTTTTTT.

A few counts support this clonotype. The chain links TRBV4-1 to TRBJ2-2, with D unclear. V was clipped by 0 bases and J by 6 bases, with 23 bases between them. The length of the CDR3 is 19 residues. The germline V gene has CDR1 MGHRA and CDR2 YSYEKL. The DNA for the CDR3 is TGCGCCAGCAGCCAAGATTTTAGTAAGGCAGGACGTCCTGCCGGGGAGCTGTTTTTT. It specifies CASSQDFSKAGRPAGELFF.

This clonotype was counted ten times or more. This rearrangement joins TRBV7-3 to TRBJ2-3; 9 bases align to TRBD2. The CDR3 consists of 15 residues. CDR1 is SGHTA, CDR2 FQGTGA, per germline. The trim removed 1 base at V and 5 bases at J, leaving 4 bases unmatched. The CDR3 nucleotides read TGTGCCAGCAGCTTAATGCGAGCGGGAGGAGATACGCAGTATTTT. It specifies CASSLMRAGGDTQYF.

This clonotype was found many times. This chain links TRBV7-9 with TRBJ2-1; D tentatively fits TRBD1 or TRBD2 (6 bases each). Per the germline V gene, CDR1 is SEHNR and CDR2 is FQNEAQ (reference sequence). This CDR3 comprises 16 residues. V was trimmed by 2 bases and J by 2 bases, leaving 13 bases between them. The CDR3 is CASSLISGEAYNEQFF. CDR3 in DNA: TGTGCCAGCAGCTTAATATCAGGGGAGGCCTACAATGAGCAGTTCTTC.

This clonotype was seen at least ten times. The CDR3 here is CASSLNYNEQFF. CDR3 coding DNA: TGTGCCAGCAGCTTAAACTACAATGAGCAGTTCTTC. V usage is TRBV7-6 and J usage is TRBJ2-1; D ambiguous. V was clipped by 2 bases and J by 3 bases, with 2 bases between them. Germline-derived CDR1 and CDR2 are SGHVS and FNYEAQ. The CDR3 has 12 residues.

This clonotype appeared many times. This chain uses TRBV28 with TRBJ2-5, with D tentatively TRBD1 (5 bases). The germline V gene encodes CDR1 MDHEN and CDR2 SYDVKM. This CDR3 has 13 amino acids. Trimming removed 3 bases at V and 1 base at J, with 6 bases between. CDR3 residues: CASSLTVQETQYF. CDR3 bases: TGTGCCAGCAGTTTGACAGTCCAAGAGACCCAGTACTTC.

V is TRBV6-2 or TRBV6-3 and J is TRBJ2-2, with D possibly TRBD1 on 5 matching bases. Germline V gene data show CDR1 as MNHEY and CDR2 as SVGEGT. The V gene lost 2 bases and the J gene lost 6 bases, with 13 bases spanning the gap. The CDR3 totals 15 residues. CDR3 region: CASSYGQGSSGELFF. In nucleotides, the CDR3 is TGTGCCAGCAGTTACGGGCAGGGTAGTTCCGGGGAGCTGTTTTTT.

This clonotype was observed a handful of times. The V call is TRBV20-1, the J call TRBJ1-1; possibly TRBD1 for D (6 bases). CDR3 length equals 14 residues. Germline V CDR1 and CDR2: DFQATT, SNEGSKA (reference sequence). V was pared by 0 bases and J by 5 bases, with 13 bases between. The DNA of the CDR3 is TGCAGTGCTAGAGATCACCGGGGGCGGACTGAAGCTTTCTTT. Translated, it gives CSARDHRGRTEAFF.

This clonotype has a count of ten or more. V gene TRBV9 combines with J gene TRBJ2-7; D is perhaps TRBD2 (7 bases). Per the germline V gene, CDR1 is SGDLS and CDR2 is YYNGEE. This CDR3 spans 13 amino acids. The germline V and J ends were trimmed by 0 bases and 6 bases, with 10 bases remaining between them. CDR3 residues: CASSVGEGVEQYF. The DNA of the CDR3 is TGTGCCAGCAGCGTAGGGGAGGGGGTCGAGCAGTACTTC.

This clonotype has more than one count but fewer than ten. This chain connects TRBV28 to TRBJ2-7, with 7 bases matching TRBD2. The ends lost 7 bases at V and 4 bases at J; junction bases unmatched: 16. Germline assignment: CDR1 MDHEN and CDR2 SYDVKM. The CDR3 totals 16 residues. The CDR3 here is CASTPSRTPGGYEQYF. The CDR3 coding sequence is TGTGCCAGCACTCCATCGCGGACGCCCGGGGGGTACGAGCAGTACTTC.

CDR3 nucleotide sequence: TGCGCCAGCAGCTTGGCCCCCGGGGTGACCTCTGGGGCCAACGTCCTGACTTTC. This codes for CASSLAPGVTSGANVLTF. The V call is TRBV5-1, the J call TRBJ2-6, with D perhaps matching TRBD2 (5 bases). With 0 bases removed from V and 0 bases from J, the gap between germline ends came to 13 bases. Germline CDR1 SGHRS, CDR2 YFSETQ. The CDR3 covers 18 residues.

This clonotype was counted many times. The J gene is TRBJ1-4, the V gene TRBV12-3 or TRBV12-4, with D possibly matching TRBD1 (5 bases). The CDR3 extends over 14 amino acids. The V and J ends lost 7 bases and 5 bases respectively, with 14 bases between them. The CDR3 here is CASTKAGVNEKLFF. The CDR3 region has the DNA TGTGCCAGCACCAAGGCGGGGGTCAATGAAAAACTGTTTTTT.

The gene calls are TRBV20-1 and TRBJ2-1, with D possibly matching TRBD2 (5 bases). This CDR3 spans 14 amino acids. The V gene lost 3 bases and the J gene lost 8 bases, with 17 bases spanning the gap. Germline-derived CDR1 and CDR2 are DFQATT and SNEGSKA (reference sequence). As DNA, the CDR3 is TGCAGTGCTAGTCGGCAGGAGGTTATCTATGAGCAGTTCTTC. As protein: CSASRQEVIYEQFF.

In this sample, this clonotype turned up many times. The chain joins TRBV6-2 or TRBV6-3 to TRBJ2-1; 8 bases line up with TRBD2. Losses at the gene ends were 6 bases for V and 4 bases for J; bases not matched to a gene: 5. Germline V gives CDR1 MNHEY, CDR2 SVGEGT. This CDR3 is 14 amino acids long. The DNA of the CDR3 is TGTGCCAGCAGCCCGGGACTAGAATACAATGAGCAGTTCTTC. This gives the protein CASSPGLEYNEQFF.

V is TRBV5-1 and J is TRBJ2-3; no reliable D call. CDR3 length: 15 amino acids. Germline-derived CDR1 and CDR2 are SGHRS and YFSETQ. The V gene lost 4 bases and the J gene lost 0 bases, with 12 bases spanning the gap. CDR3 nucleotide sequence: TGCGCCAGCAGCCCGCTCGGGTCTAGCACAGATACGCAGTATTTT. Encoded protein: CASSPLGSSTDTQYF.

The chain combines TRBV20-1 with TRBJ2-7; D may be TRBD1 (11 bases). V shed 5 bases and J shed 4 bases, with 27 bases lying between them. The CDR3 runs 17 residues. The V gene's germline CDR1 is DFQATT and CDR2 SNEGSKA (reference sequence). This CDR3 reads CSAWDRGVLAGAYEQYF. The CDR3 coding sequence is TGCAGTGCTTGGGACAGGGGGGTGCTAGCGGGAGCTTACGAGCAGTACTTC.

This clonotype was found many times. The V gene is TRBV10-1, the J gene TRBJ1-1; 7 bases agree with TRBD1. The CDR3 consists of 13 residues. The germline CDR1 and CDR2 sequences are WNHNN and SYGVQD (reference sequence). The V gene end was trimmed by 2 bases and the J gene end by 3 bases; junction bases not matched to a gene: 0. For the CDR3, the DNA is TGCGCCAGCAGTGAGACAGGGGACACTGAAGCTTTCTTT. It specifies CASSETGDTEAFF.

This clonotype appeared many times. The J gene is TRBJ2-7, the V gene TRBV6-5, with D tentatively TRBD1 or TRBD2 (6 bases each). CDR3 length: 13 amino acids. Germline values: CDR1 MNHEY, CDR2 SVGAGI. V lost 0 bases and J lost 6, with 9 bases in between. The CDR3 loop is CASSYSEGGEQYF. CDR3 sequence (DNA): TGTGCCAGCAGTTACTCCGAGGGGGGCGAGCAGTACTTC.

This clonotype was seen ten or more times. Written as DNA, the CDR3 is TGCGCCAGCAGCTGGCAGGGGGCCGGCTACAATGAGCAGTTCTTC. Translated, it gives CASSWQGAGYNEQFF. The chain combines TRBV5-1 with TRBJ2-1; 8 nucleotides agree with TRBD1. The CDR3 has 15 residues. V lost 3 bases and J lost 3; bases outside the gene matches: 5. Germline lookup yields CDR1 SGHRS and CDR2 YFSETQ.

The sample holds a few counts of this clonotype. V is TRBV4-1 and J is TRBJ2-3; TRBD2 aligns across 11 bases. The V segment lost 1 base and the J segment 3 bases; nucleotides outside the gene matches: 0. CDR1 MGHRA and CDR2 YSYEKL come from the germline V gene. There are 15 residues in the CDR3. CDR3 nucleotides: TGCGCCAGCAGCCAAGCTAGCGGGAGGACAGATACGCAGTATTTT. It is translated as CASSQASGRTDTQYF.

The rearrangement joins TRBV9 to TRBJ2-1; 11 bases agree with TRBD1. The germline CDR1 and CDR2 sequences are SGDLS and YYNGEE. CDR3 size: 15 residues. V lost 3 bases to trimming and J lost 3 bases; unmatched junction nucleotides: 2. The CDR3 DNA is TGTGCCAGCAGCGGTGGGACAGGGGGCTACAATGAGCAGTTCTTC. Its translation is CASSGGTGGYNEQFF. Full variable domain (remainder filled in from reference TRBV9 and TRBJ2-1): DSGVTQTPKHLITATGQRVTLRCSPRSGDLSVYWYQQSLDQGLQFLIQYYNGEERAKGNILERFSAQQFPDLHSELNLSSLELGDSALYFCASSGGTGGYNEQFFGPGTRLTVL.

The chain links TRBV24-1 to TRBJ2-2; TRBD2 aligns across 11 bases. The CDR3 totals 17 residues. The V and J ends lost 1 base and 7 bases, in that order; junction bases with no gene match: 7. Germline CDR1 KGHDR, CDR2 SFDVKD. The CDR3 region is CATSDFTGLAGDGELFF. The CDR3, as DNA: TGTGCCACCAGTGATTTCACAGGACTAGCGGGCGACGGGGAGCTGTTTTTT.